This TCR beta chain stems from a study of vaccination and CD4 T cells after COVID-19. Whole-study results and caveats: Median numbers of SARS-CoV-2-reactive clonotypes increased from approximately 23 to 38 (not a significant change).

With 6 bases removed from V and 3 bases from J, the gap between germline ends came to 17 bases. Germline V gene data show CDR1 as MNHNS and CDR2 as SASEGT. The CDR3 spans 15 residues. Treatment here: approximately nine-day PBMC culture with coronavirus spike peptide pools or control peptides (ViraFEST assay). The ViraFEST method relied on peptide pools to expand antigen-specific T cells, followed by TCR sequencing. Culture of two million PBMCs per well took place with about 9.1 IU/ml IL-2 and 9.5 to 10 ug/ml peptide pools. Fresh IL-2 medium replaced half the culture medium on days 3 and 7. With the Oncomine TCR Beta short-read assay, DNA from cultured CD4+ T cells was sequenced. TCRdb ran MiXCR on the PCR reads and lists one entry per CDR3 protein. The sample consists of approximately 13,000 distinct CDR3 sequences, 28% of them appearing once. To note about this clonotype: Antigen unknown.

V usage is TRBV6-1 and J usage is TRBJ1-1; TRBD1 might be the D (5 bases). Sequencing input: cultured CD4+ T cells from blood. This receptor was obtained from a human donor with COVID-19. The CDR3 region has the DNA TGTGCCAGCAGCCCCCCCCTTGTGGGGGACACTGAAGCTTTCTTT. Translating it yields CASSPPLVGDTEAFF.